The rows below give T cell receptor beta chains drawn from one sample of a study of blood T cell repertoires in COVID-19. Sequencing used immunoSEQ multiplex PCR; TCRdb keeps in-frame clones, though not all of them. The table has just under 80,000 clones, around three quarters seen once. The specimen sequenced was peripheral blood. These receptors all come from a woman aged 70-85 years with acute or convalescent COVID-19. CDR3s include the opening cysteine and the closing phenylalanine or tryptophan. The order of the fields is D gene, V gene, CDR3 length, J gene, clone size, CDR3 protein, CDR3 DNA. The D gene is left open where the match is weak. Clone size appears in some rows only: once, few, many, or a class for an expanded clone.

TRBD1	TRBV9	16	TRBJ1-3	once	CASSSLPGTGGNTIYF	TGTGCCAGCAGCTCCCTCCCTGGGACAGGGGGAAACACCATATATTTT
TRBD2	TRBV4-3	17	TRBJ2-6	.	CASSPSGEGSGANVLTF	TGCGCCAGCAGCCCCAGCGGGGAAGGTTCTGGGGCCAACGTCCTGACTTTC
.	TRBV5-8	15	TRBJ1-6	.	CASSRTNSYNSPLHF	TGTGCCAGCAGCAGGACAAACTCCTATAATTCACCCCTCCACTTT
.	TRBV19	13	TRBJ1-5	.	CAANRPGNQPQHF	TGTGCCGCGAATCGTCCGGGGAATCAGCCCCAGCATTTT
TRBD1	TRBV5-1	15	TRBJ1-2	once	CASSSLATGVDGYTF	TGCGCCAGCAGTTCTCTCGCTACAGGGGTTGATGGCTACACCTTC
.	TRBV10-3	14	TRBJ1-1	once	CAISEPYMNTEAFF	TGTGCCATCAGTGAGCCCTATATGAACACTGAAGCTTTCTTT
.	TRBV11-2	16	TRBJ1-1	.	CASSLSGSKRGTEAFF	TGTGCCAGCAGCTTGTCCGGGTCGAAAAGAGGCACTGAAGCTTTCTTT
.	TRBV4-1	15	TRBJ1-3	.	CASSQDPVSGNTIYF	TGCGCCAGCAGCCAAGATCCGGTTTCTGGAAACACCATATATTTT
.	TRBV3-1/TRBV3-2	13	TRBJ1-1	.	CASSPFQGSEAFF	TGTGCCAGCAGCCCCTTTCAGGGCTCTGAAGCTTTCTTT
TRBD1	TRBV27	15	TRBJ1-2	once	CASSYTGGQNDGYTF	TGTGCCAGCAGTTATACAGGGGGCCAGAATGATGGCTACACCTTC
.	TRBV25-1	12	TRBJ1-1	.	CASSEAGREAFF	TGTGCCAGCAGTGAGGCAGGGCGTGAAGCTTTCTTT
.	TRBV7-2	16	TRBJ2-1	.	CASSLAGGGVYNEQFF	TGTGCCAGCAGCTTAGCGGGCGGGGGCGTTTACAATGAGCAGTTCTTC
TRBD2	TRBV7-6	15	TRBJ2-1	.	CASSLGAGDYNEQFF	TGTGCCAGCAGCTTAGGAGCGGGGGATTACAATGAGCAGTTCTTC
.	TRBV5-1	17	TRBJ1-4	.	CASSLAGGTWTNEKLFF	TGCGCCAGCAGCTTGGCCGGGGGGACGTGGACTAATGAAAAACTGTTTTTT
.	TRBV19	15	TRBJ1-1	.	CASSIVPLQGTEAFF	TGTGCCAGTAGTATAGTCCCCCTCCAGGGGACTGAAGCTTTCTTT
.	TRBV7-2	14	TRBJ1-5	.	CASSPGGRYQPQHF	TGTGCCAGCAGCCCTGGCGGTAGGTACCAGCCCCAGCATTTT
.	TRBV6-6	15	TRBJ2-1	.	CASSYPQGGEVEQFF	TGTGCCAGCAGTTACCCCCAGGGGGGTGAGGTTGAGCAGTTCTTC
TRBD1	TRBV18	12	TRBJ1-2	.	CASSHRGNGYTF	TGTGCCAGCTCACACAGGGGGAACGGCTACACCTTC
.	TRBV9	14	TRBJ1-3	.	CASSIQGTGNTIYF	TGTGCCAGCAGCATCCAGGGAACTGGAAACACCATATATTTT
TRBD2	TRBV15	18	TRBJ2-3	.	CATSRPVGLAGGTDTQYF	TGTGCCACCAGCAGACCCGTGGGGCTAGCGGGTGGGACAGATACGCAGTATTTT
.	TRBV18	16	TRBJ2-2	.	CASSPPAQGGSGELFF	TGTGCCAGCTCACCACCAGCGCAGGGAGGTTCCGGGGAGCTGTTTTTT
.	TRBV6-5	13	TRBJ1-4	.	CASRRQTNEKLFF	TGTGCCAGCAGAAGACAGACAAATGAAAAACTGTTTTTT
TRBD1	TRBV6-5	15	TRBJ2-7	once	CASSYSETGAYEQYF	TGTGCCAGCAGTTACTCGGAAACAGGGGCATACGAGCAGTACTTC
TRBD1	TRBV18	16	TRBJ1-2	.	CASSPDRGRFYYGYTF	TGTGCCAGCTCACCGGACAGGGGGCGCTTCTACTATGGCTACACCTTC
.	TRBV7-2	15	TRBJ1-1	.	CASSTPGGMNTEAFF	TGTGCCAGCAGCACCCCCGGGGGAATGAACACTGAAGCTTTCTTT
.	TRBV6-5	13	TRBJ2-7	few	CASSPSRNFEQYF	TGTGCCAGCAGCCCCTCGCGAAACTTCGAGCAGTACTTC
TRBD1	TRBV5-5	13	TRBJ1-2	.	CASSFTGVNGYTF	TGTGCCAGCAGCTTTACAGGGGTCAACGGCTACACCTTC
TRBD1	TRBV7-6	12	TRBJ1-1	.	CASSWGTGSAFF	TGTGCCAGCAGCTGGGGGACAGGGAGTGCTTTCTTT
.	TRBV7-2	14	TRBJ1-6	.	CASSETVPRRPLHF	TGTGCCAGCAGCGAAACGGTCCCCCGCCGACCCCTCCACTTT
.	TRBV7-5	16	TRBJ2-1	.	CARSLVAANGAGEQFF	TGTGCCAGAAGCTTAGTAGCGGCAAACGGGGCCGGTGAGCAGTTCTTC
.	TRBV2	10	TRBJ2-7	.	CASSTYEQYF	TGTGCCAGCTCCACCTACGAGCAGTACTTC
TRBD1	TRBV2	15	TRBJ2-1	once	CASTLGQASYNEQFF	TGTGCCAGCACCCTCGGACAGGCCTCTTACAATGAGCAGTTCTTC
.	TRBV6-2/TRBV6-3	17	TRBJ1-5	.	CASSYLWTIYSNQPQHF	TGTGCCAGCAGTTACCTTTGGACTATTTATAGCAATCAGCCCCAGCATTTT
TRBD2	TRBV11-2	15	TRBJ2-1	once	CASSPSGGSYNEQFF	TGTGCCAGCAGCCCCTCCGGCGGGAGCTACAATGAGCAGTTCTTC
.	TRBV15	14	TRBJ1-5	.	CATSRAGLGQPQHF	TGTGCCACCAGCAGAGCAGGGTTGGGTCAGCCCCAGCATTTT
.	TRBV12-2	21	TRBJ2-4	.	CASRSRLSGGICSPAKNIQYF	TGTGCAAGTCGCTCGCGACTTAGCGGGGGGATCTGTTCTCCTGCCAAAAACATTCAGTACTTC
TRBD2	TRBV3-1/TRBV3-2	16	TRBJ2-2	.	CASSPRLAWGTGELFF	TGTGCCAGCAGCCCCCGACTAGCATGGGGCACCGGGGAGCTGTTTTTT
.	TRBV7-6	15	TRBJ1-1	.	CASSPGGVMNTEAFF	TGTGCCAGCAGCCCCGGGGGAGTTATGAACACTGAAGCTTTCTTT
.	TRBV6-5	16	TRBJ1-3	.	CASSWTRGSIGNTIYF	TGTGCCAGCAGTTGGACTAGGGGGAGTATAGGAAACACCATATATTTT
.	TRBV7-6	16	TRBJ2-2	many	CASSLSSYANTGELFF	TGTGCCAGCAGCTTATCTAGCTACGCGAACACCGGGGAGCTGTTTTTT
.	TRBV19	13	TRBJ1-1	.	CASSTQGNTEAFF	TGTGCCAGTAGTACACAGGGGAACACTGAAGCTTTCTTT
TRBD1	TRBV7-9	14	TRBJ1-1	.	CASSIQGEGPEAFF	TGTGCCAGCAGCATACAGGGGGAGGGCCCTGAAGCTTTCTTT
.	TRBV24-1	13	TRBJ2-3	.	CATSESSTDTQYF	TGTGCCACCAGCGAGTCTAGCACAGATACGCAGTATTTT
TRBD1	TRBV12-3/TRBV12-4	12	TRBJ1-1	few	CASSRDRFEAFF	TGTGCCAGCAGTAGGGACAGGTTTGAAGCTTTCTTT
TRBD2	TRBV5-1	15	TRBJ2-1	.	CASSLYSGGANEQFF	TGCGCCAGCAGCTTGTATAGCGGGGGGGCTAATGAGCAGTTCTTC
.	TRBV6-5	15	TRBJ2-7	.	CASRQDASGIDEQYF	TGTGCCAGCAGGCAAGATGCCAGCGGAATCGACGAGCAGTACTTC
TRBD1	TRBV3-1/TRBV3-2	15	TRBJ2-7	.	CASSQDLNRGSEQYF	TGTGCCAGCAGCCAAGATCTTAACAGGGGGTCCGAGCAGTACTTC
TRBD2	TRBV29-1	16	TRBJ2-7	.	CSVGNSGGSYLYEQYF	TGCAGCGTTGGGAATAGCGGGGGGTCTTATCTCTACGAGCAGTACTTC
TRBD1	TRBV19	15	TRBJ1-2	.	CASSIQGATNYGYTF	TGTGCCAGTAGTATACAGGGGGCAACTAACTATGGCTACACCTTC
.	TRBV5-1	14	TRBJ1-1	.	CASSLDRLNTEAFF	TGCGCCAGCAGCTTGGACAGATTGAACACTGAAGCTTTCTTT
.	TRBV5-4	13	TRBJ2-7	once	CASSSDSIYEQYF	TGTGCCAGCAGCTCGGACAGCATCTACGAGCAGTACTTC
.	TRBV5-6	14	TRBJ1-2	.	CASSLAGFFYGYTF	TGTGCCAGCAGCTTGGCGGGATTTTTCTATGGCTACACCTTC
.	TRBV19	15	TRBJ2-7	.	CASRERSLEGREQYF	TGTGCCAGTAGGGAGAGGTCTCTAGAGGGTCGGGAGCAGTACTTC
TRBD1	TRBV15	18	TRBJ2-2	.	CATSRDPLGQDSTGELFF	TGTGCCACCAGCAGAGATCCTTTGGGACAGGATTCCACCGGGGAGCTGTTTTTT
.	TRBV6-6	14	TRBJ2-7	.	CASSYSGRPFEQYF	TGTGCCAGCAGTTACTCGGGGCGCCCTTTCGAGCAGTACTTC
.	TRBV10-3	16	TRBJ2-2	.	CAISPDLAGVAGELFF	TGTGCCATCAGCCCCGACTTAGCCGGAGTCGCCGGGGAGCTGTTTTTT
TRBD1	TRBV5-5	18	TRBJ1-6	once	CASSFGGLSTGDNSPLHF	TGTGCCAGCAGCTTCGGCGGGCTGTCTACAGGGGATAATTCACCCCTCCACTTT